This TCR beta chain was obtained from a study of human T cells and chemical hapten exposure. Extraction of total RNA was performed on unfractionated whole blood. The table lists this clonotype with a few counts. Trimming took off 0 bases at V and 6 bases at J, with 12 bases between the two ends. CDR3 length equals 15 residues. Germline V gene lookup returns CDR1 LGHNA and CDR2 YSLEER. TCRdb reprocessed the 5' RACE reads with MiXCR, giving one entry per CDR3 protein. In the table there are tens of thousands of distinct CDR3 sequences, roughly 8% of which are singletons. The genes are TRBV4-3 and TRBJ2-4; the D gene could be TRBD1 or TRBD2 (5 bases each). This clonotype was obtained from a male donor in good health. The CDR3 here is CASSQEISGRNIQYF. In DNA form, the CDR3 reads TGCGCCAGCAGCCAAGAGATATCGGGGCGAAACATTCAGTACTTC.